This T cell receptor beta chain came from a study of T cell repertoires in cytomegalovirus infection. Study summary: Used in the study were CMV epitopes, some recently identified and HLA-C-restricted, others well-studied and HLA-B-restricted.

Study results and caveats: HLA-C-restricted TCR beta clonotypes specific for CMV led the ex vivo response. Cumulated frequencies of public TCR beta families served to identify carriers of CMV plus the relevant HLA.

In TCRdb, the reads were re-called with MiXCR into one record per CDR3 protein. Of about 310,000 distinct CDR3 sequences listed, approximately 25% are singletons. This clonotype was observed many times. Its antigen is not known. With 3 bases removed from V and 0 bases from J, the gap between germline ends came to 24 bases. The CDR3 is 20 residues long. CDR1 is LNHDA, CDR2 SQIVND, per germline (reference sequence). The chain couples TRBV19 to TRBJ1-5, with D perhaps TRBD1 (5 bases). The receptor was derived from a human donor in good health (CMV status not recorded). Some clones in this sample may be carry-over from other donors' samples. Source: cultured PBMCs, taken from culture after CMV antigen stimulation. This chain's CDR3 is CASSMSATAVFHSSNQPQHF. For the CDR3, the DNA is TGTGCCAGTAGTATGTCAGCGACAGCGGTGTTCCATTCTAGCAATCAGCCCCAGCATTTT. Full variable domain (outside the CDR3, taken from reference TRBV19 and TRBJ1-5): DGGITQSPKYLFRKEGQNVTLSCEQNLNHDAMYWYRQDPGQGLRLIYYSQIVNDFQKGDIAEGYSVSREKKESFPLTVTSAQKNPTAFYLCASSMSATAVFHSSNQPQHFGDGTRLSIL.